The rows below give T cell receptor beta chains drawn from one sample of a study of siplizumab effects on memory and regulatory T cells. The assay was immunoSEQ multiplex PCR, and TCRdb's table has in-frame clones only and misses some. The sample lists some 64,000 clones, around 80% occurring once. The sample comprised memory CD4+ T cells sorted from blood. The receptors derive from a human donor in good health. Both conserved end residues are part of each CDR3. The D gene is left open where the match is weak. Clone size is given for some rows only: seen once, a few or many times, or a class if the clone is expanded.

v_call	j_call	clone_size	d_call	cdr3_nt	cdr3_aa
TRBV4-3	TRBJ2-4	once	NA	TGCGCCAGCAGCCAGGGTACAGAAGCCAAAAACATTCAGTACTTC	CASSQGTEAKNIQYF
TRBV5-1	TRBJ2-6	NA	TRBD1	TGCGCCAGCAGCTTGGGACAGGGTACCAACGTCCTGACTTTC	CASSLGQGTNVLTF
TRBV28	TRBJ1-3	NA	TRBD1	TGTGCCGGCCAGGGGGACCCCAGCTCTGGAAACACCATATATTTT	CAGQGDPSSGNTIYF
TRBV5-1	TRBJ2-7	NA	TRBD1	TGCGCCAGCAGCGGGGACAGGGGGGACGAGCAGTACTTC	CASSGDRGDEQYF
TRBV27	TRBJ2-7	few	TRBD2	TGTGCCAGCAGTTCCACGGCGAATAGCGGGGTATACTACGAGCAGTACTTC	CASSSTANSGVYYEQYF
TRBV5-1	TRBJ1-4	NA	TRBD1	TGCGCCAGCGGACCCGGGACAGCAACTAATGAAAAACTGTTTTTT	CASGPGTATNEKLFF
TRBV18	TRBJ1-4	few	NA	TGTGCCAGCTCACCAAGGGTAACAGATAATGAAAAACTGTTTTTT	CASSPRVTDNEKLFF
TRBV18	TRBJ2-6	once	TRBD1	TGTGCCAGCTCACCCTTACCACCGGGACAGGGAGTAACTGGGGCCAACGTCCTGACTTTC	CASSPLPPGQGVTGANVLTF
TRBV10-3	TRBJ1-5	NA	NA	TGTGCCATCAGTGAGTCTGGGGGGTACAATCAGCCCCAGCATTTT	CAISESGGYNQPQHF
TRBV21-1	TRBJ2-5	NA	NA	TGTGCCAGCAGCTCACAGGGGACGGAGACCCAGTACTTC	CASSSQGTETQYF
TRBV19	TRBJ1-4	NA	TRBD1	TGTGCCAGCGGGACAGGGGGCTCGGCTAATGAAAAACTGTTTTTT	CASGTGGSANEKLFF
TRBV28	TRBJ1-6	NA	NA	TGTGCCAGCAGCCCCCCGACGGGAACGAATTCACCCCTCCACTTT	CASSPPTGTNSPLHF
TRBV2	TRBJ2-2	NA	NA	TGTGCCAGCAGTCCCAGTAGTAGCACCGGGGAGCTGTTTTTT	CASSPSSSTGELFF
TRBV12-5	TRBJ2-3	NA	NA	TGTGCTAGTGGTCCCCCCGCAGATACGCAGTATTTT	CASGPPADTQYF
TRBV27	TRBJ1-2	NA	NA	TGTGCCAGCAGTCTGACAGCAGCTAACTATGGCTACACCTTC	CASSLTAANYGYTF
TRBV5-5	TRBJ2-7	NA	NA	TGTGCCAGCAGCCCCAGGGGCGAGCAGTACTTC	CASSPRGEQYF
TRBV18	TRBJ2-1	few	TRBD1	TGTGCCAGCTCACCACAGGGGACAGGTAGCTTTAGCGTGGCTGAGCAGTTCTTC	CASSPQGTGSFSVAEQFF
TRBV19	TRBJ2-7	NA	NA	TGTGCCAGTAGTATTGGGGGGCACGAGCAGTACTTC	CASSIGGHEQYF
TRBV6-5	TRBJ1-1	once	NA	TGTGCCAGCAATTTAAAGCTAAACACTGAAGCTTTCTTT	CASNLKLNTEAFF
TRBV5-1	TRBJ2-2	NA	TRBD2	TGCGCCAGCAGCTTGGCCCGTAGCGGGGGGGCCGTGAACACCGGGGAGCTGTTTTTT	CASSLARSGGAVNTGELFF
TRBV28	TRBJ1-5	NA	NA	TGTGCCAGTCAGGGCCTTTATAGCAATCAGCCCCAGCATTTT	CASQGLYSNQPQHF
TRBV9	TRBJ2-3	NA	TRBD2	TGTGCCAGCAGCCCACAGCAGACTAGCCCGCGGGATACGCAGTATTTT	CASSPQQTSPRDTQYF
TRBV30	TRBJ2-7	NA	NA	TGTGCCTGGAGTAAGGTAGGCAGCTCCTACGAGCAGTACTTC	CAWSKVGSSYEQYF
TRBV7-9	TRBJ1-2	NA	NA	TGTGCCAGCAGCGCCTCAGGGAACTATGGCTACACCTTC	CASSASGNYGYTF
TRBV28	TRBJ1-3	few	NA	TGTGCCAGCAAAGCGAGCCAACTCTCTGGAAACACCATATATTTT	CASKASQLSGNTIYF
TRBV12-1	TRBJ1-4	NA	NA	TGTGCCAGCAGAACCCCGGGTTGCCCGGGTATGAGGGATGAAAAACTGTTTTTT	CASRTPGCPGMRDEKLFF
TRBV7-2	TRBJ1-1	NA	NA	TGTGCCAGCAGCTTGCTATGGGAATCTGGGGCTTTCTTT	CASSLLWESGAFF
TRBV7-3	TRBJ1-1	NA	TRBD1	TGTGCCAGCAGCGCCACAGGGGATGAAACTGAAGCTTTCTTT	CASSATGDETEAFF
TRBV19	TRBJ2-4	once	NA	TGTGCCAGTAGTCGTCCGGGGGACCCCCACATTCAGTACTTC	CASSRPGDPHIQYF
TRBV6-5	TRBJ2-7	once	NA	TGTGCCAGCAGATTTGTCACAGAGTCCTACGAGCAGTACTTC	CASRFVTESYEQYF
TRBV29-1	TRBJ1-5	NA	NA	TGCAGCGTTGGTAGCGCTCTCAATCAGCCCCAGCATTTT	CSVGSALNQPQHF